The entry that follows covers one T cell receptor beta chain sequence. This CDR3 is also generated by other DNA sequences in the sample. The source of the sample is a study of shared clonotypes between healthy human individuals. Generated by immunoSEQ multiplex PCR, the TCRdb table keeps only in-frame clones and is missing some. The sample shows 550,000 to 650,000 clones, 95% to 96% of them seen only once. This CDR3 comprises 12 residues. The V and J ends lost 1 base and 4 bases respectively, with 3 bases between them. CDR1 and CDR2 (germline): SGHNT, YYREEE (reference sequence). The naive CD8 population came from CD45RO-negative cells selected for CCR7, without terminally differentiated effector memory CD45RA+ cells. The study enrolled healthy HIV-negative adults without recent acute infections or vaccinations as donors.

This receptor was taken from a woman aged 25 to 45 in good health. The sequenced sample was naive CD8+ T cells sorted from blood. V and J are TRBV5-4 and TRBJ2-1, with D uncertain. As DNA, the CDR3 is TGTGCCAGCAGCTTGCGGTACAATGAGCAGTTCTTC. Residues: CASSLRYNEQFF.